This T cell receptor (beta chain) comes out of a study of patients and donors after allogeneic stem cell transplantation. The CDR3 totals 16 residues. Looked up from germline, CDR1 is MGHRA and CDR2 is YSYEKL. The ends were cut back, 4 bases at V and 7 bases at J, with 22 bases in the middle. MiXCR, run by TCRdb on the RT-PCR reads, gives a single entry per CDR3 protein. The sample contains hundreds of thousands of distinct CDR3 sequences, approximately 16% of which appear only once. This receptor was taken from a human donor who was either an allogeneic HSCT recipient or a stem cell or donor lymphocyte infusion donor (not recorded which). It is not recorded whose cells these are; they may come from a transplant donor. The chain is built from TRBV4-1 and TRBJ1-1; D might be TRBD1 (5 bases). What was sequenced was blood, either unsorted or a sorted T cell fraction (not recorded which). The CDR3 sequence is CASSRGRGGSSGEAFF. CDR3 coding DNA: TGCGCCAGCAGCCGGGGACGTGGGGGGAGTTCTGGTGAAGCTTTCTTT.